This paragraph reports one T cell receptor (beta chain). This clone's antigen is unknown. The sample holds no much larger clone one base away, and base qualities are not on file. Instrument used: Illumina HiSeq 1500. Starting from the raw public reads, TCRdb applied fastp trimming at Q25, assembled clones with MiXCR and retained in-frame beta chains. Entries are consolidated by CDR3 protein sequence, retaining the most common genes and DNA. Within this sample are around 750,000 distinct CDR3 sequences, with around a third of them counted one time only. Approximately 13% of the sample is taken by the ten largest. This specimen comes from a study of T cell repertoires in cytomegalovirus infection (dated by TCRdb to between 2017 and 2020). With regard to the full study: Peptide stimulations targeted recently identified HLA-C-restricted CMV epitopes, whose presentation resists viral immunomodulation, together with well-studied HLA-B-restricted epitopes. Donor HLA type was relevant to the analysis, as public TCR beta signatures indicated carriage of CMV infection together with the matching HLA type.

The research as a whole found: The ex vivo response was dominated by HLA-C-restricted CMV-specific TCR beta clonotypes, and the single most frequent clonotype in two of eight donors was supplied by these HLA-C-restricted clonotypes. Carriers of CMV infection plus the relevant HLA type were discriminated by the cumulative frequency of public TCR beta family members in the study cohort and in an independent roughly 370-donor cohort.

V and J lose 4 bases and 1 base, and a span of 15 bases separates them. From cysteine to phenylalanine, the CDR3 is 16 amino acids long. Of all the DNA, just the CDR3 is kept, 48 bases in frame from base 1. CDR1 LGHNA and CDR2 YNFKEQ are derived from the germline V gene. The sample's treatment or condition, from its label and the paper: in vitro stimulation with specific CMV peptide epitopes to enrich CMV-specific T cells. The receptor was derived from a human donor in good health (CMV status not recorded). Some clones in this sample may be carry-over from other donors' samples. The chain is encoded by TRBV4-2 joined to TRBJ2-3; the D gene is possibly TRBD1 or TRBD2, with 6 bases matching each. The material sequenced was cultured CD8+ T cells from PBMCs, taken from culture after CMV antigen stimulation. The sequenced DNA: TGTGCCAGCAGCCCCTATATGGGGGGCGGCACAGATACGCAGTATTTT. Translated, it reads CASSPYMGGGTDTQYF.